Listed below are T cell receptor beta chains from one sample, sequenced in a study of T-cell reconstitution after alpha-beta-depleted transplantation in children. TCRdb recomputed calls from the PCR reads with MiXCR, one row per CDR3 protein. The table has about 540,000 distinct CDR3 sequences, about a sixth seen once. The sample in question was PBMCs from the stem cell graft donor, obtained from the stem cell graft. These receptors originate from a human donor who donated a stem cell graft to a child with acute lymphoblastic leukemia. Each CDR3 is given with its conserved first and last residue. D genes are given only for firm matches. Size is stated for part of the rows, as once, few or many counts, or as a class when the clone is expanded.

few,TRBJ2-1,-,TRBV3-1,TGTGCCAGCAGCCAAGTACGGGAGTACAATGAGCAGTTCTTC,CASSQVREYNEQFF
-,TRBJ1-5,-,TRBV4-1,TGCGCCAGCAGCCATCCTCCTGGGGGTGTTAGCAATCAGCCCCAGCATTTT,CASSHPPGGVSNQPQHF
-,TRBJ2-1,-,TRBV29-1,TGCAGCGTTGACGGGAGCAATGAGCAGTTCTTC,CSVDGSNEQFF
few,TRBJ2-7,-,TRBV5-1,TGCGCCAGCAGCTTGGGGCTGGGGACCTGGAACTACGAGCAGTACTTC,CASSLGLGTWNYEQYF
few,TRBJ1-1,-,TRBV20-1,TGCAGTGCCTCGCAAGAAGTGGACACTGAAGCTTTCTTT,CSASQEVDTEAFF
few,TRBJ2-6,TRBD1,TRBV20-1,TGCAGTGCTAGAGACCCAAGACAGGGCTCTGGGGCCAACGTCCTGACTTTC,CSARDPRQGSGANVLTF
-,TRBJ2-1,-,TRBV20-1,TGCAGTGCTAGGCCCCCCAGGGGCGATTACAATGAGCAGTTCTTC,CSARPPRGDYNEQFF
-,TRBJ2-7,-,TRBV7-3,TGTGCCAGCAGCTTAGGGAGGACAGGCCCTATCTACGAGCAGTACTTC,CASSLGRTGPIYEQYF
-,TRBJ2-7,TRBD1,TRBV10-3,TGTGCCATCAGTGTCTTACAGGGGGAGGTCGAGCAGTACTTC,CAISVLQGEVEQYF
-,TRBJ2-1,-,TRBV24-1,TGTGCCACCAGTGATTGGGCGGGGAGCTCCTACAATGAGCAGTTCTTC,CATSDWAGSSYNEQFF
-,TRBJ2-3,-,TRBV4-1,TGCGCCAGCAGCCACCCACCCCGGGGAGGAGATACGCAGTATTTT,CASSHPPRGGDTQYF
-,TRBJ2-5,TRBD1,TRBV15,TGTGCCATCAGCGGAGACAGGGGAGAGACCCAGTACTTC,CAISGDRGETQYF
few,TRBJ2-7,TRBD1,TRBV5-1,TGCGCCAGCAGCCTGCCGAGGGACAGGGACTACGAGCAGTACTTC,CASSLPRDRDYEQYF
few,TRBJ1-1,-,TRBV10-2,TGCGCCAGCAGTGGTGGAGAAAACACTGAAGCTTTCTTT,CASSGGENTEAFF
-,TRBJ2-6,-,TRBV12-3/TRBV12-4,TGTGCCAGCACATCCGCTGGGGCCAACGTCCTGACTTTC,CASTSAGANVLTF
once,TRBJ2-3,TRBD2,TRBV7-2,TGTGCCAGCAGCTTAGGATATGGCGGGAGGGGGTCAGATACGCAGTATTTT,CASSLGYGGRGSDTQYF
few,TRBJ2-5,TRBD1,TRBV27,TGTGCCAGCAGCTCTGGGGGACAGGGAGGTTGGGAGACCCAGTACTTC,CASSSGGQGGWETQYF
-,TRBJ2-1,TRBD2,TRBV7-3,TGTGCCAGCAGCTTCCTACCTAGCGGGAGCTCCTACAATGAGCAGTTCTTC,CASSFLPSGSSYNEQFF
-,TRBJ2-3,-,TRBV7-9,TGTGCCAGCAGCTTACGAACTCCAGATACGCAGTATTTT,CASSLRTPDTQYF
-,TRBJ2-1,-,TRBV20-1,TGCAGTGCTGATACAGGGACTCCCATTGAGCAGTTCTTC,CSADTGTPIEQFF
few,TRBJ2-7,TRBD2,TRBV20-1,TGCAGTGCTAGAGATGAGGAGCTGGGACTAGCAAGGAGAATTTACGAGCAGTACTTC,CSARDEELGLARRIYEQYF
few,TRBJ2-3,-,TRBV20-1,TGCAGTCGCTCGGAGGGCCAGAATACGCAGTATTTT,CSRSEGQNTQYF
-,TRBJ1-1,TRBD1,TRBV12-3/TRBV12-4,TGTGCCAGCAGTTTGGGACCGGGACAGGGGTTTTTACACACTGAAGCTTTCTTT,CASSLGPGQGFLHTEAFF
-,TRBJ1-2,-,TRBV30,TGTGCCTGGAGCGCCCCCCAAGAAAACTGGAACTATGGCTACACCTTC,CAWSAPQENWNYGYTF
-,TRBJ2-1,-,TRBV4-2,TGTGCCAGCAGCCTCCAGCCTGCTGATCGCAATGAGCAGTTCTTC,CASSLQPADRNEQFF
few,TRBJ2-7,-,TRBV12-3/TRBV12-4,TGTGCCAGCACTTCCGCTAGCTCCTACGAGCAGTACTTC,CASTSASSYEQYF
few,TRBJ1-5,-,TRBV7-9,TGTGCCAGCAGCTTACCTCGCCAGCCCCAGCATTTT,CASSLPRQPQHF
few,TRBJ2-7,TRBD2,TRBV12-3/TRBV12-4,TGTGCCAGCAGTCCACTAGCGGGAGTCACCTACGAGCAGTACTTC,CASSPLAGVTYEQYF
-,TRBJ2-3,TRBD2,TRBV7-3,TGTGCCAGCAGCTTCGGACTAGCGGGAGACTCAGATACGCAGTATTTT,CASSFGLAGDSDTQYF
once,TRBJ2-3,-,TRBV9,TGTGCCAGCAGCTCGAACACTGGGGGTTTTGCCACAGATACGCAGTATTTT,CASSSNTGGFATDTQYF
many,TRBJ2-5,TRBD2,TRBV5-6,TGTGCCAGCAGCTTGATGACTAGCGGGACGGGAGAGACCCAGTACTTC,CASSLMTSGTGETQYF
few,TRBJ2-3,TRBD1,TRBV12-3/TRBV12-4,TGTGCCAGCAGTGCATCGACAGGGGTTTGGGGAGATACGCAGTATTTT,CASSASTGVWGDTQYF
many,TRBJ2-7,TRBD1,TRBV12-3/TRBV12-4,TGTGCCAGCAGTTTAGGACAGGGGACAGAGCAGTACTTC,CASSLGQGTEQYF
-,TRBJ2-5,TRBD1,TRBV7-9,TGTGCCAGCAGCCAGACAGGGGATCGGCGAGAGACCCAGTACTTC,CASSQTGDRRETQYF
-,TRBJ2-7,-,TRBV29-1,TGCAGCGTTCCAGGAGGGAACGAGCAGTACTTC,CSVPGGNEQYF
few,TRBJ1-4,-,TRBV20-1,TGCAGTGCTAGGCTGGGGTATAATGAAAAACTGTTTTTT,CSARLGYNEKLFF
once,TRBJ1-5,-,TRBV12-3/TRBV12-4,TGTGCCAGCAGTCCAACATGGGGCAATCAGCCCCAGCATTTT,CASSPTWGNQPQHF
-,TRBJ2-7,TRBD2,TRBV3-1,TGTGCCAGCAGAGATAGCGGGAGCGGTTACGAGCAGTACTTC,CASRDSGSGYEQYF
-,TRBJ2-1,-,TRBV5-4,TGTGCCAGCAGCTTGTGGGGAGGTGGTTACAATGAGCAGTTCTTC,CASSLWGGGYNEQFF
few,TRBJ2-1,-,TRBV2,TGTGCCAGCCCCCCGGGACTTGATTACAATGAGCAGTTCTTC,CASPPGLDYNEQFF
-,TRBJ2-4,-,TRBV3-1,TGTGCCACCAGCCATGGAGGCACTGGAAACCTAGCCAAAAACATTCAGTACTTC,CATSHGGTGNLAKNIQYF
-,TRBJ2-7,TRBD1,TRBV27,TGTGCCAGCAGGCGGGACAGGGGGCTCGAGCAGTACTTC,CASRRDRGLEQYF
few,TRBJ2-7,-,TRBV5-1,TGCGCCAGCAGCCAACTAGTCTCCTACGAGCAGTACTTC,CASSQLVSYEQYF
few,TRBJ2-5,-,TRBV24-1,TGTGCCACCAGTCACGCCCCGAGGAAGACCCAGTACTTC,CATSHAPRKTQYF
few,TRBJ2-7,TRBD2,TRBV20-1,TGCAGTGCTAGAGATCCTACTAGCGGGAGAAAGTACGAGCAGTACTTC,CSARDPTSGRKYEQYF
-,TRBJ1-6,-,TRBV19,TGTGCCAGTAGGATATCGACGGAGAATTCACCCCTCCACTTT,CASRISTENSPLHF
few,TRBJ1-6,-,TRBV11-2,TGTGCCAGCAGCTTAGGACAGAATTCACCCCTCCACTTT,CASSLGQNSPLHF
-,TRBJ1-3,TRBD1,TRBV9,TGTGCCAGCAGCGCTGGACAGGGTCGCTCTGGAAACACCATATATTTT,CASSAGQGRSGNTIYF
few,TRBJ2-2,TRBD1,TRBV20-1,TGCAGTGCTAGGACCGGGACAGGGAACACCGGGGAGCTGTTTTTT,CSARTGTGNTGELFF
-,TRBJ2-1,-,TRBV27,TGTGCCAGCAGTTTATGGCAAGGACCCTACAATGAGCAGTTCTTC,CASSLWQGPYNEQFF
few,TRBJ2-4,TRBD1,TRBV5-1,TGCGCCAGCAGCTCACGACAGGGGCCAGCCAAAAACATTCAGTACTTC,CASSSRQGPAKNIQYF
-,TRBJ2-5,-,TRBV20-1,TGCAGTGCTAGAGAACAAGAGACCCAGTACTTC,CSAREQETQYF
-,TRBJ2-2,TRBD1,TRBV4-1,TGCGCCAGCAGCCGAGAGTTCGGACCCGGGACAGTGAACACCGGGGAGCTGTTTTTT,CASSREFGPGTVNTGELFF